This T cell receptor beta chain is from a study of blood T cells in healthy people across ages. The CDR3 contains 13 residues. Germline CDR1 and CDR2: DFQATT and SNEGSKA (reference sequence). With 5 bases removed from V and 0 bases from J, the gap between germline ends came to 8 bases. Primers used in a second PCR of about 6 to 11 cycles were a sample-barcoded 5' primer and a J-beta primer mix. In TCRdb, the 5' RACE reads were re-called with MiXCR into one record per CDR3 protein. The sample lists 780,000 or so distinct CDR3 sequences; just under 25% were seen once. This sample also appeared in a second study, on T cells of mothers and their children. That publication notes: Biologically related mothers and children overlapped slightly more than unrelated pairs, a non-significant difference. Nobody spotted any persistent microchimeric T cell clones.

The clonotype comes from a boy aged 5-17 years in good health. The material sequenced was blood. This chain joins TRBV20-1 and TRBJ2-4; D possibly uses TRBD1 or TRBD2 (5 bases each). The CDR3 nucleotides are TGCAGTGCTGGGGACCGAGCCAAAAACATTCAGTACTTC. Residues: CSAGDRAKNIQYF.